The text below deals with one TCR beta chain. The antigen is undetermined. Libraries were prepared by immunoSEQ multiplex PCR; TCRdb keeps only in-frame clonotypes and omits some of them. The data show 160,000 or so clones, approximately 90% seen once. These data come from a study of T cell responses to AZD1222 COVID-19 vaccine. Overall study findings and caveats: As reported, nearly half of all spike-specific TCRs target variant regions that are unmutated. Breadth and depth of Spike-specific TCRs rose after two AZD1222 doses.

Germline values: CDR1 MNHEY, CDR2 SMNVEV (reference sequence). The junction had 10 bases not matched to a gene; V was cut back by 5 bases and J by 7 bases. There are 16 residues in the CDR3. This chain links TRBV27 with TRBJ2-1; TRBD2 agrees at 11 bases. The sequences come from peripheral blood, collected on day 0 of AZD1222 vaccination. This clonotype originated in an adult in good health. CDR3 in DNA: TGTGCCAGCAGTCCAACTAGCGGGAGCGTTAGGAATGAGCAGTTCTTC. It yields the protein CASSPTSGSVRNEQFF.